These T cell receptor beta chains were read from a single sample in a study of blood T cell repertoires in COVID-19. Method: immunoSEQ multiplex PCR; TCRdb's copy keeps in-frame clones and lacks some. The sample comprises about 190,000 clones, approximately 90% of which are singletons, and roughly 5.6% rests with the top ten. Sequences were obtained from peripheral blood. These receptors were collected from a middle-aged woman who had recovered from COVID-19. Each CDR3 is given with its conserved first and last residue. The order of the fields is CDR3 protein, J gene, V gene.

CASSRLAGESEQFF	TRBJ2-1	TRBV18
CASSQVQGPPYEQYF	TRBJ2-7	TRBV3-1/TRBV3-2
CASSQDPGIYYGYTF	TRBJ1-2	TRBV3-1/TRBV3-2
CASSTGTGSSDTQYF	TRBJ2-3	TRBV11-3
CASSQALASDDTIYF	TRBJ1-3	TRBV3-1/TRBV3-2
CASSPPSGSFGEQYF	TRBJ2-7	TRBV18
CASSPGLDPYEQYF	TRBJ2-7	TRBV7-9
CATNGGVNTEAFF	TRBJ1-1	TRBV28
CASSLVLRTGESYEQYF	TRBJ2-7	TRBV27
CASSRQGTSPLHF	TRBJ1-6	TRBV28
CASSPQGTSGTDTQYF	TRBJ2-3	TRBV18
CASSSTASGSSVQFF	TRBJ2-1	TRBV19
CASSSLATYEQYF	TRBJ2-7	TRBV12-3/TRBV12-4
CSASWTSGEETQYF	TRBJ2-5	TRBV20-1
CASRRPASIYGYTF	TRBJ1-2	TRBV19
CASSLYTRQGISYEQYF	TRBJ2-7	TRBV6-6
CASSHRKNTEAFF	TRBJ1-1	TRBV19
CASLPSSGGYNEQFF	TRBJ2-1	TRBV19
CASRRGTEEKLFF	TRBJ1-4	TRBV19
CASSYGGSSGTYEQYF	TRBJ2-7	TRBV6-2/TRBV6-3
CASSPSGRQNTEAFF	TRBJ1-1	TRBV11-3
CASSQLLAGGQETQYF	TRBJ2-5	TRBV3-1/TRBV3-2
CASSPGLAQKGTGELFF	TRBJ2-2	TRBV4-1
CASSRSSGFVYEQYF	TRBJ2-7	TRBV27
CASSHRGQYTGELFF	TRBJ2-2	TRBV14
CASSIGAGGWNEQFF	TRBJ2-1	TRBV19
CASSQGGSGANVLTF	TRBJ2-6	TRBV7-3
CASSKTGAAEAFF	TRBJ1-1	TRBV6-5
CASSTMNTEAFF	TRBJ1-1	TRBV6-5
CASGLLLGSSGPAGTGELFF	TRBJ2-2	TRBV12-5
CASTPGDYNYGYTF	TRBJ1-2	TRBV6-2/TRBV6-3
CASSFTRDSYTGELFF	TRBJ2-2	TRBV5-1
CATSRDIRLTENNEQFF	TRBJ2-1	TRBV15
CASSLRDRANTEAFF	TRBJ1-1	TRBV19
CASSLAGLAGNQETQYF	TRBJ2-5	TRBV5-4
CASSSQGGAEDTQYF	TRBJ2-3	TRBV2
CSASRLAGGGDTQYF	TRBJ2-3	TRBV20-1
CASSLNTRGETQYF	TRBJ2-5	TRBV5-1
CAGNRTYEQYF	TRBJ2-7	TRBV27
CASRRDRADVGYEQYF	TRBJ2-7	TRBV2
CASSPRTQPDTQYF	TRBJ2-3	TRBV2
CASSLLQGWNYGYTF	TRBJ1-2	TRBV11-2
CASSELGTAVGANVLTF	TRBJ2-6	TRBV25-1
CASSHRGPRDTEAFF	TRBJ1-1	TRBV6-5
CASSLGRGTGGIYEQYF	TRBJ2-7	TRBV11-2
CASSLGRDPGAFF	TRBJ1-1	TRBV11-2
CGGGDTDTQYF	TRBJ2-3	TRBV29-1
CASSTWTASSTDTQYF	TRBJ2-3	TRBV5-5
CASSLSGSLYNEQFF	TRBJ2-1	TRBV27
CASKGARGVTEAFF	TRBJ1-1	TRBV6-5